The 9 T cell receptor beta chains below were found in one sample sequenced in a study of T cells after yellow fever vaccination. TCRdb re-called the 5' RACE reads through MiXCR, storing one row per CDR3 protein. Seen here are 250,000 to 350,000 distinct CDR3 sequences, approximately 4.5% observed once, and the top ten hold roughly 19%. Source: PBMCs, taken 15 days after the yellow fever booster vaccination. The receptor set was obtained from a man younger than 35 who received the YFV17D yellow fever vaccine.

In the case of this clonotype: In this CDR3 the conserved last residue, phenylalanine or tryptophan, is missing, so a read error is likely. The chain employs TRBV20-1 and TRBJ2-2, with 7 positions matching TRBD2. With V trimmed by 5 bases and J by 5 bases, 8 bases remained unmatched. In germline, CDR1 is DFQATT, CDR2 SNEGSKA (reference sequence). The length of the CDR3 is 14 residues. As DNA, the CDR3 is TGCAGTGCTCGGAAGCGGGGTAGGACCGGGGAGCTGTTTATT. The encoded protein is CSARKRGRTGELFI.

This clonotype was picked up a small number of times. The rearrangement joins TRBV7-2 to TRBJ2-5; 8 bases agree with TRBD2. This CDR3 has 15 residues. Germline V CDR1 and CDR2: SGHTA, FQGNSA. After removal of 1 base from V and 3 bases from J, the junction contained 4 bases not matched to a gene. CDR3 nucleotides: TGTGCCAGCAGCTTAGTGGCGGGGGGCGAAGAGACCCAGTACTTC. It specifies CASSLVAGGEETQYF.

The chain employs TRBV7-2 and TRBJ1-5; D unclear. This CDR3 region has 16 residues. CDR1 and CDR2 from the germline V gene are SGHTA and FQGNSA. With 4 bases removed from V and 6 bases from J, the gap between germline ends came to 19 bases. The CDR3 protein is CASSSGNHPGSQPQHF. Here the CDR3 DNA reads TGTGCCAGCAGCTCCGGGAACCACCCTGGGAGTCAGCCCCAGCATTTT.

This clonotype was seen more than once but under ten times. V gene TRBV7-8 combines with J gene TRBJ2-7, with D unclear. This CDR3 contains 14 residues. Germline CDR1 SGHVS, CDR2 FQNEAQ. V was pared by 5 bases and J by 1 base, with 12 bases between. CDR3 region: CASSPHEISYEQYV. CDR3 in DNA: TGTGCCAGCAGCCCCCACGAAATTTCCTACGAGCAGTACGTC.

This clonotype appeared a few times. Relative to the germline gene, one junction end is altered; a read error may explain this. The J gene is TRBJ2-2, the V gene TRBV27; D possibly corresponds to TRBD1 (5 bases). This CDR3 is 14 amino acids long. Germline CDR1 is MNHEY and CDR2 is SMNVEV (reference sequence). The CDR3 here is CASSLSRVTGELFF. CDR3 DNA: TGTGCCAGCAGTCTATCCAGGGTGACCGGGGAGCTGTTTTTT.

This clonotype was seen only a few times. This chain uses TRBV20-1 with TRBJ1-2, with unresolved D. Germline values: CDR1 DFQATT, CDR2 SNEGSKA (reference sequence). V was trimmed by 0 bases and J by 6 bases, leaving 14 bases between them. The CDR3 covers 14 residues. CDR3 nucleotide sequence: TGCAGTGCTAGAGATCGCGGGTTGAGGGATGGCTACACCTTC. Amino acids: CSARDRGLRDGYTF.

This clonotype occurred a few times. The CDR3 region is CASSLAGGRGAGEQFF. The CDR3 bases are TGCGCCAGCAGCTTGGCCGGCGGCAGGGGAGCTGGTGAGCAGTTCTTC. The rearrangement joins TRBV5-1 to TRBJ2-1, with a weak D call TRBD1 (6 bases). Trimming took off 0 bases at V and 9 bases at J, with 19 bases between the two ends. This CDR3 has 16 residues. Germline V gene data show CDR1 as SGHRS and CDR2 as YFSETQ.

This clonotype occurred many times. The chain carries TRBV27 and TRBJ2-7; 7 bases are shared with TRBD2. CDR3 length: 15 residues. Trimming removed 5 bases from V and 5 bases from J; junction bases left unmatched: 12. The V gene's germline CDR1 is MNHEY and CDR2 SMNVEV (reference sequence). This CDR3 reads CASSPRISGVDEQYF. CDR3 nucleotides: TGTGCCAGCAGTCCCCGAATCAGCGGGGTCGACGAGCAGTACTTC.

Ten or more counts support this clonotype. The gene calls are TRBV3-1 and TRBJ2-1; 9 nucleotides match TRBD2. CDR1 and CDR2 from the germline V gene are LGHDT and YNNKEL (reference sequence). J gave up 0 bases and V 3 bases, and 3 bases lay outside the gene matches. CDR3 length equals 16 residues. CDR3 in amino acids: CASSHRGGASYNEQFF. DNA of the CDR3: TGTGCCAGCAGCCACCGCGGGGGGGCCTCCTACAATGAGCAGTTCTTC.